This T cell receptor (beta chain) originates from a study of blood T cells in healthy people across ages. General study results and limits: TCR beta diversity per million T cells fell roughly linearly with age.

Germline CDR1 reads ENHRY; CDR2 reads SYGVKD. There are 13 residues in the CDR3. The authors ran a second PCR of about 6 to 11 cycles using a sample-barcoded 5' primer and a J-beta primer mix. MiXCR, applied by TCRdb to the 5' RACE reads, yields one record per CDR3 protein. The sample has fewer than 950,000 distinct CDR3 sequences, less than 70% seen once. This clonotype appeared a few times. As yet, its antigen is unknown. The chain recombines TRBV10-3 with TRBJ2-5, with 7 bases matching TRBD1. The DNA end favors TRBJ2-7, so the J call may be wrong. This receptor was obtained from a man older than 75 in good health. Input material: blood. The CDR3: CAISADRSYEQYF. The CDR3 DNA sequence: TGTGCCATCAGCGCGGACAGGTCGTACGAGCAGTACTTC.